This T cell receptor beta chain was observed in a study of T cell responses to AZD1222 COVID-19 vaccine (dated by TCRdb to the early 2020s). Study-wide context: Because spike-specific TCR depth and breadth did not differ between the two schedules, AZD1222 recipients who got a second dose at roughly 4 weeks were pooled with those who got a second dose at roughly 12 weeks. A total of 240 or so trial participants underwent TCR sequencing, of whom more than 200 had received two doses of AZD1222 and some 25 had received two doses of the MenACWY control vaccine. Enrollment into the trials was organized by age into subgroups of 18-55, 56-69 and 70-plus years, and those subgroups contained approximately 160, 26 and 62 TCR-sequenced participants, respectively.

Sample time point, as interpreted from the label and publication: baseline before first vaccination. Vaccinee samples came from UK trials COV001 and COV002, including a single-blind randomized controlled phase 2/3 trial of AZD1222 (ChAdOx1 nCoV-19) in healthy adults. Trial participant PBMC samples were collected at day 0 and day 28 after the second dose for TCRbeta chain sequencing. The CDR3 regions of human TCRbeta chains were subjected to immunosequencing. The source study handled its data this way. TCRs in the repertoires were compared against a reference library of SARS-CoV-2-specific TCRs that had been generated with the MIRA antigen-specificity platform. Breadth was defined as the fraction of unique TCRs that were SARS-CoV-2-associated. Depth was defined as the fraction of total T cells that were SARS-CoV-2-associated. Using the MIRA data, each spike-specific TCR was assigned both to the spike region to which the TCR was reactive and to a CD4 or CD8 class. Log10-transformed breadth and depth values were compared by one-way ANOVA with Sidak's multiple comparisons tests. TCRdb stores this immuneACCESS table with in-frame sequences only. Part of the clones is absent; in the studies checked, under half of the shortfall reflects unresolved V genes, and no reason is known for the rest. V and J calls and clone size are those listed in that table; D and trimming were worked out from the DNA. The sample table records 150,000 or so clones; about 93% of these occur just once. The biggest ten clones account for more than 3.5% of the sample.

This clone was seen a few times. Which antigen it targets is not known. Per-nucleotide qualities are absent, and no much larger clonotype sits a single base away. The paper's findings and limits, for the study overall: Participants were mostly white British and included more females than males, and it was suggested by the authors that clonal diversity may have been underestimated. Because no samples from the day 14 peak response were available, repertoires could be characterized only after the peak T cell response. Reportedly, close to half of the unique spike-specific TCRs recognized epitopes lying outside the regions that are mutated in the B.1.351 and B.1.1.7 variants. The vaccine-associated CD4 TCRs covered the entire spike protein, and the dominant responses fell in regions 160-218 and 743-854. Conclusions about previously exposed vaccinees are limited, since just six or seven AZD1222 recipients were seropositive for SARS-CoV-2 at baseline. The 56-69-year group was small, and its depth increase did not reach significance, likely because of low power. After two AZD1222 doses, both the breadth and the depth of spike-specific TCRs were significantly higher than at day 0 and than in MenACWY recipients.

This sequence was found in an adult in good health. Sequences were derived from peripheral blood, sampled on day 0 of AZD1222 vaccination.

This receptor has the CDR3 CASEECEQFF. Here is the DNA: TGTGCCAGCGAGGAGTGTGAGCAGTTCTTC. The chain uses TRBV12-3 or TRBV12-4 and TRBJ2-1; no D segment can be confidently identified. The junction shows trimming of 8 bases on V and 9 bases on J, plus 8 bases between the germline ends. From its cysteine to its phenylalanine, the CDR3 spans 10 amino acids. Of all the DNA, just the CDR3 is kept, 30 bases in frame from base 1.